Shown below are 26 T cell receptor beta chains from a single sample sequenced in a study of cytomegalovirus exposure and HLA in healthy donors. Profiling relied on immunoSEQ multiplex PCR, and the TCRdb table lists in-frame clones only, not all of them. The sample contains 200,000 or so clones, around 88% of which appear only once. What was sequenced was PBMCs. All receptors come from a woman aged 18-29 years in good health and CMV-seronegative.

The rearrangement uses TRBV4-1 and TRBJ2-3, with a tentative D call TRBD2 (5 bases). Germline V lookup: CDR1 MGHRA, CDR2 YSYEKL. V was shortened by 4 bases and J by 4 bases, with 9 bases between the two germline ends. The CDR3 contains 13 residues. The CDR3 region has the DNA TGCGCCAGCAGCCTGAACGGGGCAGATACGCAGTATTTT. As protein: CASSLNGADTQYF.

The chain uses TRBV2 and TRBJ2-5; D is perhaps TRBD1 (6 bases). V lost 6 bases, J lost 2 bases, and 16 bases lay in between. The CDR3 has 15 amino acids. CDR1 and CDR2 (germline): SNHLY, FYNNEI. CDR3 region: CASRVPRDNQETQYF. DNA for the CDR3: TGTGCCAGCAGGGTACCAAGGGACAATCAAGAGACCCAGTACTTC.

The V call is TRBV9, the J call TRBJ2-7; the match to TRBD1 covers 7 bases. V trimming: 3 bases; J trimming: 12 bases; junction bases outside the gene matches: 9. Germline V lookup: CDR1 SGDLS, CDR2 YYNGEE. The CDR3 is 12 residues long. CDR3 sequence: CASSARTGLLYF. CDR3 nucleotides: TGTGCCAGCAGCGCGAGGACAGGCCTCCTGTACTTC. The full variable domain, in which reference TRBV9 and TRBJ2-7 provide the parts outside the CDR3, is DSGVTQTPKHLITATGQRVTLRCSPRSGDLSVYWYQQSLDQGLQFLIQYYNGEERAKGNILERFSAQQFPDLHSELNLSSLELGDSALYFCASSARTGLLYFGPGTRLTVT.

The chain joins TRBV28 to TRBJ2-5; the match to TRBD2 covers 9 bases. The ends lost 11 bases at V and 5 bases at J; junction bases unmatched: 12. The CDR3 totals 14 residues. Germline V lookup: CDR1 MDHEN, CDR2 SYDVKM. DNA of the CDR3: TGTGCCGGCGCTAGCGGGGAGACCTGGGAGACCCAGTACTTC. It specifies CAGASGETWETQYF.

The chain employs TRBV5-1 and TRBJ2-7; 8 bases align to TRBD2. CDR1 is SGHRS, CDR2 YFSETQ, per germline. Trimming at V came to 0 bases and at J to 4 bases, leaving 6 bases not matched to a gene. The CDR3 covers 15 residues. The CDR3 sequence: CASSLEVAGLYEQYF. The CDR3 region has the DNA TGCGCCAGCAGCTTGGAGGTAGCGGGATTGTACGAGCAGTACTTC.

The rearrangement links TRBV7-2 to TRBJ1-5; D is unresolved. With 1 base removed from V and 7 bases from J, the gap between germline ends came to 14 bases. CDR1 and CDR2 from the germline V gene are SGHTA and FQGNSA. This CDR3 is 15 amino acids long. CDR3 bases: TGTGCCAGCAGCTTAGATGCGGGAAGTGTCCAGCCCCAGCATTTT. This translates into CASSLDAGSVQPQHF.

The chain recombines TRBV19 with TRBJ2-1; 10 bases agree with TRBD2. Unmatched junction bases numbered 6, after V lost 5 bases and J lost 2 bases. This CDR3 region has 16 residues. The germline V gene encodes CDR1 LNHDA and CDR2 SQIVND (reference sequence). CDR3 sequence: CASSSRLAGTYNEQFF. For the CDR3, the DNA is TGTGCCAGTAGTTCCAGACTAGCGGGCACCTACAATGAGCAGTTCTTC.

V gene TRBV19 combines with J gene TRBJ1-3, with no clear D. The CDR3 sequence is 15 residues long. V lost 3 bases and J lost 1, with 10 bases in between. Germline assignment: CDR1 LNHDA and CDR2 SQIVND (reference sequence). CDR3 sequence reads: CASSISAGSGNTIYF. The CDR3 DNA reads TGTGCCAGTAGTATCTCTGCAGGTTCTGGAAACACCATATATTTT.

CDR3 region: CASSRRTSGSYEQYF. CDR3 nucleotide sequence: TGTGCCAGCAGTCGTCGGACTAGCGGTTCCTACGAGCAGTACTTC. The chain combines TRBV28 with TRBJ2-7; TRBD2 agrees at 10 bases. Unmatched junction bases numbered 5, after V lost 5 bases and J lost 1 base. The CDR3 sequence is 15 residues long. Germline CDR1 and CDR2: MDHEN and SYDVKM.

The V call is TRBV2, the J call TRBJ1-5, with 8 nucleotides matching TRBD1. J gave up 5 bases and V 9 bases, and 12 bases lay outside the gene matches. CDR3 length: 15 residues. CDR1 is SNHLY, CDR2 FYNNEI, per germline. CDR3 DNA sequence: TGTGCCAGTAGGAGCCGGGACAGGAAAGATCAGCCCCAGCATTTT. Protein product: CASRSRDRKDQPQHF.

The chain links TRBV6-1 to TRBJ2-2; D gene ambiguous. The germline V gene has CDR1 MNHNS and CDR2 SASEGT. V was shortened by 4 bases and J by 6 bases, with 18 bases between the two germline ends. The CDR3 has 16 residues. The CDR3 DNA reads TGTGCCAGCAGTGGGGTGGGCCGGTTATCGGCCGGGGAGCTGTTTTTT. Protein product: CASSGVGRLSAGELFF.

With respect to this clone: One junction end disagrees with the germline gene, perhaps due to a read error. The gene calls are TRBV18 and TRBJ2-7; 10 nucleotides line up with TRBD2. Looked up from germline, CDR1 is KGHSH and CDR2 is LQKENI. This CDR3 spans 15 amino acids. The CDR3 region has the DNA TGTGCCAGCTCCCCACAAGCTAGCGGGAGCTACGAGCAGTACTTC. It is translated as CASSPQASGSYEQYF.

V is TRBV27 and J is TRBJ2-5; TRBD1 matches 7 bases. The trim removed 4 bases at V and 2 bases at J, leaving 4 bases unmatched. The V gene's germline CDR1 is MNHEY and CDR2 SMNVEV (reference sequence). This CDR3 is built from 14 residues. CDR3: CASSSDRVQETQYF. In nucleotides, the CDR3 is TGTGCCAGCAGTTCAGACAGGGTACAAGAGACCCAGTACTTC.

The rearrangement uses TRBV29-1 and TRBJ2-5; D not resolved. The V gene lost 5 bases and the J gene lost 1 base, with 11 bases spanning the gap. The CDR3 has 13 amino acids. Germline assignment: CDR1 SQVTM and CDR2 ANQGSEA. Written as DNA, the CDR3 is TGCAGCGTTCAACGCGGTTTCCAAGAGACCCAGTACTTC. Protein: CSVQRGFQETQYF.

The chain links TRBV11-2 to TRBJ2-3; no definite D call. V lost 2 bases and J 0 bases, leaving 6 bases between the germline ends. Germline V CDR1 and CDR2: SGHAT, FQNNGV. This CDR3 contains 14 residues. The CDR3 DNA follows: TGTGCCAGCAGCTTATCCCCTAGCACAGATACGCAGTATTTT. Its protein product is CASSLSPSTDTQYF.

This chain links TRBV15 with TRBJ1-1, with D perhaps matching TRBD1 (5 bases). The CDR3 contains 16 residues. Trimming cost V 1 base and J 1 base, with 13 bases left between them. The germline CDR1 and CDR2 sequences are LNHNV and YYDKDF (reference sequence). The CDR3 reads CATSRVPGGTNTEAFF. DNA of the CDR3: TGTGCCACCAGCAGAGTTCCGGGGGGAACGAACACTGAAGCTTTCTTT.

J is TRBJ2-2 and V is TRBV6-5; 7 bases fit TRBD1. This CDR3 comprises 13 residues. V was clipped by 4 bases and J by 10 bases; unmatched bases: 6. Germline-derived CDR1 and CDR2 are MNHEY and SVGAGI. CDR3: CASSSTGFTELFF. CDR3 DNA sequence: TGTGCCAGCAGTTCGACAGGGTTCACGGAGCTGTTTTTT.

The rearrangement links TRBV28 to TRBJ2-4; 8 bases are shared with TRBD2. The CDR3 extends over 17 amino acids. CDR1 is MDHEN, CDR2 SYDVKM, per germline. V shed 1 base, J shed 2 bases, and the junction held 7 bases outside the gene matches. The CDR3 bases are TGTGCCAGCAGTTTATTTCGGCGGGAGGAGACCAAAAACATTCAGTACTTC. It encodes CASSLFRREETKNIQYF.

The genes are TRBV7-9 and TRBJ1-3; possible D gene TRBD1, 5 bases. Germline CDR1 reads SEHNR; CDR2 reads FQNEAQ (reference sequence). V lost 1 base and J lost 0, with 13 bases in between. This CDR3 has 17 amino acids. CDR3 protein: CASSLGLGGSSGNTIYF. The CDR3 region has the DNA TGTGCCAGCAGCTTAGGGCTTGGGGGGAGCTCTGGAAACACCATATATTTT.

J is TRBJ1-4 and V is TRBV7-9, with 7 nucleotides matching TRBD1. This CDR3 has 15 residues. V lost 5 bases, J lost 0 bases, and 3 bases stayed unmatched. Germline V gene lookup returns CDR1 SEHNR and CDR2 FQNEAQ (reference sequence). The CDR3, as DNA: TGTGCCAGCAGCCTTCAGGGGGCAACTAATGAAAAACTGTTTTTT. This sequence encodes CASSLQGATNEKLFF.

V is TRBV6-5 and J is TRBJ2-2; 7 positions match TRBD1. Trimming cost V 6 bases and J 3 bases; bases outside gene matches: 7. This CDR3 comprises 15 residues. Germline values: CDR1 MNHEY, CDR2 SVGAGI. The CDR3 spells CASRLDRVYTGELFF. The CDR3 DNA follows: TGTGCCAGCAGGCTCGACAGGGTTTACACCGGGGAGCTGTTTTTT.

This clone was found a few times. The V gene is TRBV18, the J gene TRBJ2-7; 9 bases fit TRBD1. The J segment lost 6 bases and the V segment lost 4 bases, leaving 4 bases of the junction unmatched. The CDR3 runs 13 residues. Germline V gives CDR1 KGHSH, CDR2 LQKENI. The CDR3 DNA reads TGTGCCAGCTCACAGTCACAGGGGGCCGAGCAGTACTTC. Its translation is CASSQSQGAEQYF.

The J gene is TRBJ1-2, the V gene TRBV6-6, with no clear D. The CDR3 length is 13 residues. Trimming shortened V by 2 bases and J by 1 base, and 5 bases separated the two germline ends. CDR1 is MNHNY, CDR2 SVGAGI, per germline (reference sequence). CDR3 amino acids: CASSYTGNYGYTF. CDR3 nucleotides: TGTGCCAGCAGTTACACGGGTAACTATGGCTACACCTTC.

The rearrangement uses TRBV9 and TRBJ1-1; TRBD1 agrees at 7 bases. Looked up from germline, CDR1 is SGDLS and CDR2 is YYNGEE. V was pared by 3 bases and J by 2 bases, with 7 bases of the junction left unmatched. The length of the CDR3 is 15 residues. This CDR3 is CASSAADRANTEAFF. Written as DNA, the CDR3 is TGTGCCAGCAGCGCCGCCGACAGGGCTAACACTGAAGCTTTCTTT. Full variable domain (missing parts from reference TRBV9 and TRBJ1-1): DSGVTQTPKHLITATGQRVTLRCSPRSGDLSVYWYQQSLDQGLQFLIQYYNGEERAKGNILERFSAQQFPDLHSELNLSSLELGDSALYFCASSAADRANTEAFFGQGTRLTVV.

This sequence joins TRBV2 and TRBJ2-7; 14 bases match TRBD2. The CDR3 has 17 residues. With 4 bases clipped from V and 0 bases from J, the junction kept 5 bases outside the gene matches. Germline V lookup: CDR1 SNHLY, CDR2 FYNNEI. The CDR3 protein is CASSVNGLAGGSYEQYF. The CDR3 coding sequence is TGTGCCAGCAGTGTCAACGGACTAGCGGGGGGCTCCTACGAGCAGTACTTC.

The chain's CDR3 is CASGVVTGQETQYF. CDR3 in DNA: TGTGCCAGCGGCGTGGTTACCGGGCAAGAGACCCAGTACTTC. V is TRBV6-1 and J is TRBJ2-5; D gene uncertain. The ends were cut back, 8 bases at V and 2 bases at J, with 15 bases in the middle. The CDR3 totals 14 residues. CDR1 and CDR2 (germline): MNHNS, SASEGT.